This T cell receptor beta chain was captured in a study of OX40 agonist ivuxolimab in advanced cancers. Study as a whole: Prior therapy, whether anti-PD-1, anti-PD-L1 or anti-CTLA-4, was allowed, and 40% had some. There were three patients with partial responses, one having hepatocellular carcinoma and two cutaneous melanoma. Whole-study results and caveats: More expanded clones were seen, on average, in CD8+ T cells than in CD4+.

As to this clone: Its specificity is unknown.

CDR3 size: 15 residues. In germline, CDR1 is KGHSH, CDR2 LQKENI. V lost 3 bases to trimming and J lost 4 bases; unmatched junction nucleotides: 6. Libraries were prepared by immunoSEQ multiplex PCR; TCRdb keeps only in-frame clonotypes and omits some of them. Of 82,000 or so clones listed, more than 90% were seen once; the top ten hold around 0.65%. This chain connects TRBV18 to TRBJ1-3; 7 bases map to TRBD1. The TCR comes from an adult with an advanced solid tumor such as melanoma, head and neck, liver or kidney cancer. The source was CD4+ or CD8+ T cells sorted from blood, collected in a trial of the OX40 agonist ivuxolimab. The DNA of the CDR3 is TGTGCCAGCTCACCTGGACAGGATAGAGGAAACACCATATATTTT. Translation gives CASSPGQDRGNTIYF.